This TCR beta chain was recovered during a study of blood T cell repertoires in COVID-19. This table comes from immunoSEQ multiplex PCR, and its TCRdb copy is limited to in-frame clones, with some not included. The sample lists approximately 44,000 clones; around 79% were seen once. CDR3 length: 15 residues. V was trimmed by 1 base and J by 5 bases, leaving 17 bases between them. The V gene's germline CDR1 is GTSNPN and CDR2 SVGIG (reference sequence). The sequence derives from a woman older than 75 with acute or convalescent COVID-19. The chain carries TRBV30 and TRBJ1-1; D is ambiguous. The specimen sequenced was peripheral blood. CDR3 DNA: TGTGCCTGGAGTGGAGGTGGCGTACACCGGACTGAAGCTTTCTTT. This gives the protein CAWSGGGVHRTEAFF.